This T cell receptor beta chain was recorded in a study of cytomegalovirus exposure and HLA in healthy donors. The CDR3 spans 15 residues. Germline V gene data show CDR1 as SGHVS and CDR2 as FQNEAQ. V lost 3 bases to trimming and J lost 2 bases; unmatched junction nucleotides: 6. Vbeta (60) and Jbeta (13) primers were used in the PCR. Profiling relied on immunoSEQ multiplex PCR, and the TCRdb table lists in-frame clones only, not all of them. The top ten clones hold over 2% of a sample with about 180,000 clones, around 80% of them seen once. Remarks on this clone: Its antigen is as yet unknown.

General study results and limits: A link between a missense DCLRE1C variant and TCR beta V- and J-gene trimming emerged from a later analysis.

Sequences were obtained from PBMCs. This chain connects TRBV7-8 to TRBJ2-7; 8 nucleotides match TRBD1. The source of this sequence is a woman younger than 45 in good health and CMV-seronegative. CDR3 nucleotides: TGTGCCAGCAGCTTGAACCTGGACAGGGCCTACGAGCAGTACTTC. Its translation is CASSLNLDRAYEQYF. Complete variable domain (other parts from reference TRBV7-8 and TRBJ2-7): GAGVSQSPRYKVAKRGQDVALRCDPISGHVSLFWYQQALGQGPEFLTYFQNEAQLDKSGLPSDRFFAERPEGSVSTLKIQRTQQEDSAVYLCASSLNLDRAYEQYFGPGTRLTVT.